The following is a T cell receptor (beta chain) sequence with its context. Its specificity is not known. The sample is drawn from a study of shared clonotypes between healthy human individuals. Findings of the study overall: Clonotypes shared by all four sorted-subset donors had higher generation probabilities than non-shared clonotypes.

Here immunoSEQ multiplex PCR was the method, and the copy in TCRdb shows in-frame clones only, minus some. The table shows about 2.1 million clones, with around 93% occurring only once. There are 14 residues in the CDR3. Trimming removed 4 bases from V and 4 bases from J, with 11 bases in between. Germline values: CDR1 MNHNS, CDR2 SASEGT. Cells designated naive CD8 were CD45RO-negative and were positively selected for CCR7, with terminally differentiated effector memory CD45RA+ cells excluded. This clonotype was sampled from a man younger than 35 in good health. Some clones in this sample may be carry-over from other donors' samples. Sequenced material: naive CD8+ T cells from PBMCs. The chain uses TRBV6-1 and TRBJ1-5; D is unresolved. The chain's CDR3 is CASSGGFSNQPQHF. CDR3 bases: TGTGCCAGCAGTGGGGGATTTTCTAATCAGCCCCAGCATTTT.